This TCR beta chain comes out of a study of regulatory T cells in long-lasting Graves disease. Documented time point: persistent/refractory GD, antithyroid drugs over 5 years with positive TRAb. The authors made the TCR library using RNA they extracted from PBMCs. Construction of the TCR beta libraries employed iRepertoire HTBI primers in conjunction with Arm-PCR of CDR3 regions. MiXCR was run by TCRdb on the multiplex PCR reads, yielding one entry per CDR3 protein. Among more than 300,000 distinct CDR3 sequences, approximately 25% were seen once, and the ten largest hold about 27%. This clonotype has ten or more counts. Deletions cut 3 bases from V and 2 bases from J, with 11 bases between. The CDR3 is made up of 15 amino acids.

This clonotype originated in a woman in her thirties or forties with Graves disease. Sequenced here: peripheral blood mononuclear cells (PBMCs), sampled when the disease was refractory, from a patient treated with antithyroid drugs. J is TRBJ2-1 and V is TRBV12-3 or TRBV12-4; possible D gene TRBD1, 5 bases. CDR3 sequence reads: CASSLTDSPYNEQFF. The DNA of the CDR3 is TGTGCCAGCAGTTTGACAGACAGCCCCTACAATGAGCAGTTCTTC.